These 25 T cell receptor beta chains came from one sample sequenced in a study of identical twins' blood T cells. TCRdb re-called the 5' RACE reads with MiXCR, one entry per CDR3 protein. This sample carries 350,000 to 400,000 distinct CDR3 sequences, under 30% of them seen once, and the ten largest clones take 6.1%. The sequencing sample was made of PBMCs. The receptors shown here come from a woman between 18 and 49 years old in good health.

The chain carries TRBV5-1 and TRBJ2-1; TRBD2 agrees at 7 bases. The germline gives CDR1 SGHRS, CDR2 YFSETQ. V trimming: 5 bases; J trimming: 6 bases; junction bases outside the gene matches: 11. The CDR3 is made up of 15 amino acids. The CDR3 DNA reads TGCGCCAGCAGAGTGGTACTAGCGTGTCGCAATGAGCAGTTCTTC. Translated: CASRVVLACRNEQFF.

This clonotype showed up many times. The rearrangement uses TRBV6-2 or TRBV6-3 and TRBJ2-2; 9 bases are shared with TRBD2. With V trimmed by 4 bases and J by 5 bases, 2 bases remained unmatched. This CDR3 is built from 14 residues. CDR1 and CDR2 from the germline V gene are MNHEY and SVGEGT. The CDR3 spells CASSFSGRTGELFF. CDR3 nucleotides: TGTGCCAGCAGTTTCAGCGGGAGGACCGGGGAGCTGTTTTTT.

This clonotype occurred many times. CDR3 coding DNA: TGTGCCAGCAGTACCAGGGGCCCTTCCTCTGGAAACACCATATATTTT. Its translation: CASSTRGPSSGNTIYF. This chain links TRBV12-3 or TRBV12-4 with TRBJ1-3; D is perhaps TRBD1 (6 bases). The CDR3 consists of 16 residues. The V end lost 5 bases, the J end lost 0 bases, and 14 bases lay between the germline ends.

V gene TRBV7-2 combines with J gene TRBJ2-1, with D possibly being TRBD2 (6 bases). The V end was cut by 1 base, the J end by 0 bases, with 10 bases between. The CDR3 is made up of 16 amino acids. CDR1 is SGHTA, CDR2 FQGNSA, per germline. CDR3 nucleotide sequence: TGTGCCAGCAGCTTAGATCGGGGGAGCTCCTACAATGAGCAGTTCTTC. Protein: CASSLDRGSSYNEQFF.

CDR3 protein: CASSNAGTQYF. The CDR3 nucleotides read TGTGCCAGCAGTAACGCGGGGACCCAGTACTTC. V gene TRBV27 combines with J gene TRBJ2-5; perhaps TRBD2 as D (5 bases). Germline-derived CDR1 and CDR2 are MNHEY and SMNVEV (reference sequence). The CDR3 runs to 11 residues. Trimming shortened V by 5 bases and J by 7 bases, and 8 bases separated the two germline ends.

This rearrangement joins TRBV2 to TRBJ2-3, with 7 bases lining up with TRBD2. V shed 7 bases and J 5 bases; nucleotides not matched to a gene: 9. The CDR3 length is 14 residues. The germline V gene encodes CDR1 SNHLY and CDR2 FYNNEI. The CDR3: CASKQREWIDTQYF. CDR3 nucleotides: TGTGCCAGCAAGCAGCGGGAATGGATAGATACGCAGTATTTT.

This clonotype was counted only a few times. The CDR3 nucleotides are TGCGCCAGCAGCTTAAACACAAACCTGAACACTGAAGCTTTCTTT. The encoded protein is CASSLNTNLNTEAFF. The chain employs TRBV5-1 and TRBJ1-1; D is uncertain. Trimming shortened V by 2 bases and J by 0 bases, and 11 bases separated the two germline ends. In germline, CDR1 is SGHRS, CDR2 YFSETQ. The CDR3 totals 15 residues.

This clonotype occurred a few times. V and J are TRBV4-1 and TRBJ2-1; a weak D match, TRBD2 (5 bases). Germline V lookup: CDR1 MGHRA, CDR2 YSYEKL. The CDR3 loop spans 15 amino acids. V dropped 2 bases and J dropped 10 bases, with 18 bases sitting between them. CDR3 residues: CASSQTGLPTHEQFF. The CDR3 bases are TGCGCCAGCAGCCAAACTGGACTTCCCACTCACGAGCAGTTCTTC.

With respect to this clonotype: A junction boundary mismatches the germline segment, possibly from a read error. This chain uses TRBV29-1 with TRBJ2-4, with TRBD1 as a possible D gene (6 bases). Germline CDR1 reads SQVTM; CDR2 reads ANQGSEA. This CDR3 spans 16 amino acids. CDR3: CIVEGSTGGSKNIQYF. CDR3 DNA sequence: TGCATCGTTGAAGGTTCGACAGGCGGGTCCAAAAACATTCAGTACTTC.

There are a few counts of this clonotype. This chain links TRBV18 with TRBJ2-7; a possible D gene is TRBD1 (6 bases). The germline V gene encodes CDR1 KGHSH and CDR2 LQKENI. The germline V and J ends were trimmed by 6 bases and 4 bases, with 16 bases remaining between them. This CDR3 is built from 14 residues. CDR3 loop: CASSGTLNWYEQYF. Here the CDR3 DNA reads TGTGCCAGCTCCGGGACATTAAATTGGTACGAGCAGTACTTC.

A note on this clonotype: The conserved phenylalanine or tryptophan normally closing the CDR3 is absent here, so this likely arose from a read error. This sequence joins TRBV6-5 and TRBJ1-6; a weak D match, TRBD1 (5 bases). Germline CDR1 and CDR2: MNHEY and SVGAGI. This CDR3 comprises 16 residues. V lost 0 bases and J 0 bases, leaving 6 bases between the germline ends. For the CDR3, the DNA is TGTGCCAGCAGTTACTCAGGGGCCTCCTATAATTCACCCCTCCACTCT. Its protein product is CASSYSGASYNSPLHS.

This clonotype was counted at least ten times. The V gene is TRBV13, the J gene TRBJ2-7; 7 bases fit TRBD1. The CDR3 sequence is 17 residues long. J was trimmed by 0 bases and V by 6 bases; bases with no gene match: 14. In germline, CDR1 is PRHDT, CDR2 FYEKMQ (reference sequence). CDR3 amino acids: CASSLIAKTGSSYEQYF. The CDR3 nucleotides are TGTGCCAGCAGTCTAATCGCCAAGACAGGGAGCTCCTACGAGCAGTACTTC.

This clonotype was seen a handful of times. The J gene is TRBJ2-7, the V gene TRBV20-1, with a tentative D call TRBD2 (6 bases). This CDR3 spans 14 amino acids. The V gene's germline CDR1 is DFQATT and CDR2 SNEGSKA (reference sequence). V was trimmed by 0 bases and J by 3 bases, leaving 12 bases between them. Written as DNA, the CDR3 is TGCAGTGCTAGAGATCCGTTCGGGAGCTACGAGCAGTACTTC. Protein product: CSARDPFGSYEQYF.

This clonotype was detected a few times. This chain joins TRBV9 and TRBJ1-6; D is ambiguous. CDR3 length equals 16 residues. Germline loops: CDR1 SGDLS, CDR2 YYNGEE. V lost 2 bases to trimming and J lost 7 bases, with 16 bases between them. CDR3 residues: CASSVGSDLRNSPLHF. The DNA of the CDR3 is TGTGCCAGCAGCGTCGGGTCCGACTTAAGAAATTCACCCCTCCACTTT. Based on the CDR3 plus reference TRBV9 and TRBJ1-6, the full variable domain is DSGVTQTPKHLITATGQRVTLRCSPRSGDLSVYWYQQSLDQGLQFLIQYYNGEERAKGNILERFSAQQFPDLHSELNLSSLELGDSALYFCASSVGSDLRNSPLHFGNGTRLTVT.

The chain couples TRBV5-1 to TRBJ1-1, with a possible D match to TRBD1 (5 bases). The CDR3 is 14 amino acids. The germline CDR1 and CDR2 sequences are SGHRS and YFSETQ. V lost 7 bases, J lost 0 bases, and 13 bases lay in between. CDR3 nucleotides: TGCGCCAGCGTTTTTCGGGGCCTGAACACTGAAGCTTTCTTT. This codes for CASVFRGLNTEAFF. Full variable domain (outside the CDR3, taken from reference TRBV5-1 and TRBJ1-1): KAGVTQTPRYLIKTRGQQVTLSCSPISGHRSVSWYQQTPGQGLQFLFEYFSETQRNKGNFPGRFSGRQFSNSRSEMNVSTLELGDSALYLCASVFRGLNTEAFFGQGTRLTVV.

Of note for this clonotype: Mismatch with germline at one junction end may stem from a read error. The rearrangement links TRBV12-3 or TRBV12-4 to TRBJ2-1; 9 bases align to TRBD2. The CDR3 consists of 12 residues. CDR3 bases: TGTGCCAGCAGTTTAGGCGGGAGGGCCGGAGACTTC. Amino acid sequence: CASSLGGRAGDF.

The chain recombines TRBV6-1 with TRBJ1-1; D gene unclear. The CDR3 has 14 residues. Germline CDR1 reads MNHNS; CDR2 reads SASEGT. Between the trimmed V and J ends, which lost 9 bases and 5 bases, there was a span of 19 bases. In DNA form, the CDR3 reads TGTGCCAGTTGTCCCCGCCGGGGAGATACTGAAGCTTTCTTT. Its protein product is CASCPRRGDTEAFF.

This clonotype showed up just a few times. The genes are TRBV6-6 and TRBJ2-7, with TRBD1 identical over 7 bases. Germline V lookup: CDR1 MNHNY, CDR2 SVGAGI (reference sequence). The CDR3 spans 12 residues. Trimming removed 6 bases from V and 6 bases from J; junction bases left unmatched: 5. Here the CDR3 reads CASRATGVEQYF. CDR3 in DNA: TGTGCCAGCAGGGCTACAGGGGTCGAGCAGTACTTC.

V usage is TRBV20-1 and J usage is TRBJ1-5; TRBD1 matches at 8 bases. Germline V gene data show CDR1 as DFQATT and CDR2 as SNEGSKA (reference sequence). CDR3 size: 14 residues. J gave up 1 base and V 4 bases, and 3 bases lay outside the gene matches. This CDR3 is CSATRGQSNQPQHF. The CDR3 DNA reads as TGCAGTGCTACCAGGGGGCAGAGCAATCAGCCCCAGCATTTT.

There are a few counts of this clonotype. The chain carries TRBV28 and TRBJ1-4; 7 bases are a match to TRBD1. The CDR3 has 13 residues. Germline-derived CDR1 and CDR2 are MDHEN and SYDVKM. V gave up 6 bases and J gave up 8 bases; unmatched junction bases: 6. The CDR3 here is CASRTDRAEKLFF. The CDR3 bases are TGTGCCAGCAGAACCGACAGGGCCGAAAAACTGTTTTTT.

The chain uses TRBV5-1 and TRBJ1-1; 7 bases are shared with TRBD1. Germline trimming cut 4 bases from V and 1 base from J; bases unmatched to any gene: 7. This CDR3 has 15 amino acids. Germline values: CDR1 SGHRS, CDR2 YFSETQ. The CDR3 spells CASSIGGRPNTEAFF. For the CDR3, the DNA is TGCGCCAGCAGCATAGGGGGCCGCCCGAACACTGAAGCTTTCTTT.

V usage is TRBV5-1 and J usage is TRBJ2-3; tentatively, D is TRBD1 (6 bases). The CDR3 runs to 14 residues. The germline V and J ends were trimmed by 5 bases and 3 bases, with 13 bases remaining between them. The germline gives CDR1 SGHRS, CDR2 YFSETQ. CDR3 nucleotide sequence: TGCGCCAGCAGTGTAAGGACAGAAACAGATACGCAGTATTTT. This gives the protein CASSVRTETDTQYF.

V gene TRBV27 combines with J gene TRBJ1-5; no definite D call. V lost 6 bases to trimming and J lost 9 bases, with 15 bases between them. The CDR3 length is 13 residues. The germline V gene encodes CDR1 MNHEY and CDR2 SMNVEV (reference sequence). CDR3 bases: TGTGCCAGCAGCTTTAACGCCGGTCCGCCCCAGCATTTT. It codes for CASSFNAGPPQHF.

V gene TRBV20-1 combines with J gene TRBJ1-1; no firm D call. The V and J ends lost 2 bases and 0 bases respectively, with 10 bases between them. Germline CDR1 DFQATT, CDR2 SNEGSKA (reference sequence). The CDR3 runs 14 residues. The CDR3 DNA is TGCAGTGCTAGATTGGTAGCCATGAACACTGAAGCTTTCTTT. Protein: CSARLVAMNTEAFF.

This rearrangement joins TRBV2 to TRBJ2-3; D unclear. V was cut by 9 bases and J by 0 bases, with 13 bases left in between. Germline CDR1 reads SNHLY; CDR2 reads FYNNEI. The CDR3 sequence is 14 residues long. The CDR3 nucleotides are TGTGCCAGTGGATCTTTACCCAGCACAGATACGCAGTATTTT. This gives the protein CASGSLPSTDTQYF.